The TCR beta chain described here comes from a study of T cell responses to AZD1222 COVID-19 vaccine (TCRdb year 2021). About the investigation overall: TCR sequencing covered some 240 trial participants: 200 to 220 given two doses of AZD1222 and around 25 given two doses of MenACWY control vaccine. Enrollment into the trials was organized by age into subgroups of 18-55, 56-69 and 70-plus years, and those subgroups contained approximately 160, 26 and 62 TCR-sequenced participants, respectively. What the authors observed across the whole study: Participants were mostly white British and included more females than males, and it was suggested by the authors that clonal diversity may have been underestimated. No day 14 peak-response samples were available, so repertoires were characterized only after the peak T cell response. Conclusions about previously exposed vaccinees were limited because only six AZD1222 recipients were SARS-CoV-2 seropositive at baseline. CD4 TCRs associated with the vaccine covered the entire spike protein, and the dominant responses were in regions 160-218 and 743-854. The 56-69-year group was small, and its depth increase did not reach significance, likely because of low power. Reportedly, close to half of the unique spike-specific TCRs recognized epitopes lying outside the regions that are mutated in the B.1.351 and B.1.1.7 variants. Spike-specific TCR breadth and depth rose significantly after two AZD1222 doses compared with day 0 and with MenACWY recipients.

The CDR3 regions of human TCRbeta chains were analyzed by immunosequencing. Per the source publication's procedure: TCRs in the repertoires were compared against a reference library of SARS-CoV-2-specific TCRs that had been generated with the MIRA antigen-specificity platform. Breadth was defined as the fraction of unique TCRs that were SARS-CoV-2-associated. Depth was defined as the fraction of total T cells that were SARS-CoV-2-associated. Using the MIRA data, each spike-specific TCR was assigned both to the spike region to which the TCR was reactive and to a CD4 or CD8 class. Log10-transformed breadth and depth values were compared by one-way ANOVA with Sidak's multiple comparisons tests. Here the immuneACCESS table is served through TCRdb, limited to in-frame sequences with V and J called. Missing clones are a known gap in these copies; in checked studies unresolved V genes cover under half, and the rest lacks a known reason. D and trimming come from the DNA, and the V and J calls and clone size come from that table. A total of 150,000 to 200,000 clones appear in this sample, roughly nine tenths of them only once. About 3.5% of the sample lies in the top ten.

Ends trimmed: V by 6 bases, J by 4 bases; bases unmatched to a gene: 3. Via the germline V gene, CDR1 is MNHEY and CDR2 SVGAGI. The cysteine opens and the phenylalanine closes a CDR3 of 14 amino acids. Only the CDR3 DNA stays, 42 bases, in frame from base 1. As to this clone: It lacks a known antigen. No base quality values were provided; no much bigger clone lies one nucleotide off. Other DNA sequences of this sample code for an identical CDR3.

Explained via the paper, the time point label denotes: about 28 days (+/-7) after the second vaccine dose. Because spike-specific TCR depth and breadth did not differ between the two schedules, AZD1222 recipients who got a second dose at roughly 4 weeks were pooled with those who got a second dose at roughly 12 weeks. Samples from vaccinated people were obtained from the UK trials COV001 and COV002, which included a single-blind randomized controlled phase 2/3 trial of AZD1222 (ChAdOx1 nCoV-19) in healthy adults. Trial participant PBMC samples were collected at day 0 and day 28 after the second dose for TCRbeta chain sequencing.

Sequencing used peripheral blood, obtained 28 days after the second AZD1222 dose. The sequence links TRBV6-5 to TRBJ2-6, with 7 bases matching TRBD1. This receptor was obtained from an adult who received the AZD1222 COVID-19 vaccine. The nucleotides are TGTGCCAGCAGCAGGGGGTCCGGGGCCAACGTCCTGACTTTC. Translated, it gives CASSRGSGANVLTF.